The 30 T cell receptor beta chains given below trace back to one sample, sequenced in a study of shared clonotypes between healthy human individuals. Some clones are missing from TCRdb's copy, which holds only in-frame ones; the method was immunoSEQ multiplex PCR. The data contain about 560,000 clones, roughly 79% of them singletons. Sequencing was performed on PBMCs. The receptors stem from a middle-aged woman in good health. Some clones in this sample may be carry-over from other donors' samples.

V usage is TRBV19 and J usage is TRBJ2-7, with no clear D. This CDR3 contains 14 residues. V shed 4 bases and J shed 4 bases, with 14 bases lying between them. CDR1 LNHDA and CDR2 SQIVND come from the germline V gene (reference sequence). The CDR3 DNA is TGTGCCAGTAGTAAGGACGCAATTACTTACGAGCAGTACTTC. Its translation is CASSKDAITYEQYF.

The chain uses TRBV2 and TRBJ2-1; 9 nucleotides line up with TRBD2. The germline CDR1 and CDR2 sequences are SNHLY and FYNNEI. CDR3 length equals 14 residues. The V and J ends lost 6 bases and 6 bases, in that order; junction bases with no gene match: 6. The CDR3 DNA follows: TGTGCCAGCAGAATCCGCGGGAGGGTCAATGAGCAGTTCTTC. This sequence encodes CASRIRGRVNEQFF.

The rearrangement uses TRBV7-6 and TRBJ2-3; D unresolved. The CDR3 runs 13 residues. The V gene's germline CDR1 is SGHVS and CDR2 FNYEAQ. With 4 bases removed from V and 2 bases from J, the gap between germline ends came to 7 bases. The CDR3: CASSWVSTDTQYF. CDR3 in DNA: TGTGCCAGCAGCTGGGTCTCCACAGATACGCAGTATTTT.

The rearrangement joins TRBV9 to TRBJ2-3; D is ambiguous. The CDR3 spans 12 residues. CDR1 is SGDLS, CDR2 YYNGEE, per germline. V lost 5 bases and J 3 bases, leaving 7 bases between the germline ends. CDR3 sequence: CASSRRTDTQYF. The DNA of the CDR3 is TGTGCCAGCAGTCGAAGAACAGATACGCAGTATTTT.

As regards this clone: Only one base separates this from a far larger clonotype, so it likely reflects a read error. The chain couples TRBV29-1 to TRBJ1-1; TRBD1 might be the D (5 bases). The V end lost 6 bases, the J end lost 10 bases, and 15 bases lay between the germline ends. Germline V gene data show CDR1 as SQVTM and CDR2 as ANQGSEA. The CDR3 runs to 11 residues. DNA for the CDR3: TGCAGCGTGTCGCGACGGGGCGCAGCTTTCTTT. This sequence encodes CSVSRRGAAFF.

The chain's CDR3 is CASRNFPSGSHNEQFF. In nucleotides, the CDR3 is TGCGCCAGCAGAAACTTCCCCAGCGGGAGTCACAATGAGCAGTTCTTC. The chain joins TRBV4-1 to TRBJ2-1; TRBD2 matches 8 bases. The junction had 12 bases not matched to a gene; V was cut back by 6 bases and J by 5 bases. The germline V gene has CDR1 MGHRA and CDR2 YSYEKL. The CDR3 is made up of 16 amino acids.

In its sample, this clone was seen a few times. The gene calls are TRBV5-1 and TRBJ1-2; D unresolved. The CDR3 has 13 residues. With 0 bases removed from V and 5 bases from J, the gap between germline ends came to 8 bases. CDR1 is SGHRS, CDR2 YFSETQ, per germline. CDR3 sequence: CASSLGPEYGYTF. For the CDR3, the DNA is TGCGCCAGCAGCTTGGGGCCAGAGTATGGCTACACCTTC.

This chain joins TRBV6-1 and TRBJ1-5; D gene unclear. The ends were cut back, 0 bases at V and 1 base at J, with 7 bases in the middle. Germline loops: CDR1 MNHNS, CDR2 SASEGT. This CDR3 is 15 amino acids long. The CDR3 DNA reads as TGTGCCAGCAGTGAAGCAACGATGAGCAATCAGCCCCAGCATTTT. It codes for CASSEATMSNQPQHF.

J is TRBJ2-7 and V is TRBV7-2; 10 bases agree with TRBD2. The CDR3 has 15 residues. Per the germline V gene, CDR1 is SGHTA and CDR2 is FQGNSA. J lost 4 bases, V lost 5 bases, and 8 bases had no gene match. CDR3 DNA sequence: TGTGCCAGCAGCATTGACAGCGGGAGGGGGTACGAGCAGTACTTC. Its protein is CASSIDSGRGYEQYF.

This sequence joins TRBV18 and TRBJ1-3; D is undetermined. Germline CDR1 and CDR2: KGHSH and LQKENI. Trimming pared 2 bases from V and 0 bases from J, leaving 11 bases between. The CDR3 has 16 residues. CDR3 DNA sequence: TGTGCCAGCTCACCATCGGACTCCAGCTCTGGAAACACCATATATTTT. It yields the protein CASSPSDSSSGNTIYF.

The chain combines TRBV7-8 with TRBJ2-3; tentatively, D is TRBD2 (6 bases). V was trimmed by 5 bases and J by 10 bases, leaving 22 bases between them. The germline V gene has CDR1 SGHVS and CDR2 FQNEAQ. This CDR3 comprises 15 residues. The CDR3 bases are TGTGCCAGCAGCCCCTACATGTCGGGGGTTGGTTCGCAGTATTTT. Its translation: CASSPYMSGVGSQYF.

This clone turned up a few times. This specimen includes other DNA sequences encoding the same CDR3. This chain joins TRBV9 and TRBJ1-1; TRBD1 might be the D (5 bases). The CDR3 has 14 amino acids. V lost 0 bases to trimming and J lost 3 bases, with 9 bases between them. Looked up from germline, CDR1 is SGDLS and CDR2 is YYNGEE. DNA of the CDR3: TGTGCCAGCAGCGTAGGTCCGGGGGACACTGAAGCTTTCTTT. Translation gives CASSVGPGDTEAFF.

J is TRBJ1-2 and V is TRBV7-9, with D unresolved. Trimming shortened V by 8 bases and J by 1 base, and 5 bases separated the two germline ends. This CDR3 contains 11 residues. CDR1 and CDR2 from the germline V gene are SEHNR and FQNEAQ (reference sequence). The CDR3 DNA is TGTGCCAGCGGACTTAACTATGGCTACACCTTC. It is translated as CASGLNYGYTF. The variable domain in full, completed from reference TRBV7-9 and TRBJ1-2, reads DTGVSQNPRHKITKRGQNVTFRCDPISEHNRLYWYRQTLGQGPEFLTYFQNEAQLEKSRLLSDRFSAERPKGSFSTLEIQRTEQGDSAMYLCASGLNYGYTFGSGTRLTVV.

This clone showed up just a few times. The same CDR3 is also encoded by other DNA sequences in this sample. V is TRBV19 and J is TRBJ2-6; 11 nucleotides agree with TRBD2. With 5 bases clipped from V and 0 bases from J, the junction kept 6 bases outside the gene matches. In germline, CDR1 is LNHDA, CDR2 SQIVND (reference sequence). This CDR3 contains 18 residues. As DNA, the CDR3 is TGTGCCAGTAGTCCTCGACTAGCGGGGCGCTCTGGGGCCAACGTCCTGACTTTC. Translated: CASSPRLAGRSGANVLTF.

To note about this clone: This sequence is one base from a far larger clone and is likely a read error. Other DNA variants within this sample encode the same CDR3. The gene calls are TRBV30 and TRBJ1-5; 9 nucleotides align to TRBD1. The CDR3 has 15 residues. Germline loops: CDR1 GTSNPN, CDR2 SVGIG (reference sequence). J gave up 0 bases and V 4 bases, and 4 bases lay outside the gene matches. CDR3 nucleotides: TGTGCCTGGAAAGTACAGGGGGCTAGCAATCAGCCCCAGCATTTT. Its translation is CAWKVQGASNQPQHF.

The V and J genes are TRBV7-2 and TRBJ2-3; 7 bases fit TRBD1. Germline V gives CDR1 SGHTA, CDR2 FQGNSA. Trimming at V came to 5 bases and at J to 5 bases, leaving 7 bases not matched to a gene. CDR3 length equals 14 residues. CDR3 DNA sequence: TGTGCCAGCAGCGTCGACAGGGTAGGAGATACGCAGTATTTT. Its protein product is CASSVDRVGDTQYF.

V gene TRBV19 combines with J gene TRBJ2-5; 11 bases match TRBD2. Germline V gene lookup returns CDR1 LNHDA and CDR2 SQIVND (reference sequence). The CDR3 loop spans 12 amino acids. This chain's CDR3 is CASGRARETQYF. The CDR3 bases are TGTGCTAGCGGGAGGGCCCGGGAGACCCAGTACTTC.

The chain couples TRBV7-9 to TRBJ2-2; D is unclear. V lost 2 bases and J 7 bases, leaving 11 bases between the germline ends. Germline V gene data show CDR1 as SEHNR and CDR2 as FQNEAQ (reference sequence). The CDR3 spans 14 residues. DNA of the CDR3: TGTGCCAGCAGCTTATCCCTCGTTGTCGGGGAGCTGTTTTTT. Translating gives CASSLSLVVGELFF.

The genes are TRBV28 and TRBJ1-2; D remains unclear. V lost 2 bases and J lost 7, with 20 bases in between. Germline CDR1 is MDHEN and CDR2 is SYDVKM. The CDR3 covers 16 residues. The CDR3 reads CASSLELDLASGGYTF. The CDR3 nucleotides are TGTGCCAGCAGTTTAGAGCTTGACCTGGCTTCCGGTGGCTACACCTTC.

This chain joins TRBV29-1 and TRBJ1-4, with 7 bases identical to TRBD1. Germline CDR1 reads SQVTM; CDR2 reads ANQGSEA. The ends lost 6 bases at V and 4 bases at J; junction bases unmatched: 2. The CDR3 sequence is 12 residues long. The CDR3 here is CSVQGINEKLFF. CDR3 nucleotide sequence: TGCAGCGTACAGGGGATTAATGAAAAACTGTTTTTT.

The J gene is TRBJ2-5, the V gene TRBV11-2; D gene ambiguous. The CDR3 is made up of 14 amino acids. Germline V gene data show CDR1 as SGHAT and CDR2 as FQNNGV. V gave up 5 bases and J gave up 0 bases, with 10 bases separating them. The CDR3 sequence is CASSPLNYQETQYF. CDR3 nucleotides: TGTGCCAGCAGCCCTCTAAATTACCAAGAGACCCAGTACTTC.

The gene calls are TRBV9 and TRBJ2-7; weak D call: TRBD2 (6 bases). V was pared by 0 bases and J by 3 bases, with 10 bases between. The germline CDR1 and CDR2 sequences are SGDLS and YYNGEE. This CDR3 region has 14 residues. CDR3 amino acids: CASSVEEGGYEQYF. For the CDR3, the DNA is TGTGCCAGCAGCGTAGAGGAGGGAGGCTACGAGCAGTACTTC.

V gene TRBV29-1 combines with J gene TRBJ2-7; D could derive from TRBD1 or TRBD2 (5 bases each). The CDR3 covers 16 residues. V gave up 4 bases and J gave up 0 bases, with 19 bases separating them. Germline V CDR1 and CDR2: SQVTM, ANQGSEA. CDR3 in amino acids: CSVGGSRALGSYEQYF. CDR3 coding DNA: TGCAGCGTTGGGGGGAGCAGAGCGCTTGGCTCCTACGAGCAGTACTTC.

The chain links TRBV15 to TRBJ1-2; tentative D call: TRBD1 (6 bases). The CDR3 totals 14 residues. Looked up from germline, CDR1 is LNHNV and CDR2 is YYDKDF (reference sequence). Trimming took off 5 bases at V and 5 bases at J, with 15 bases between the two ends. For the CDR3, the DNA is TGTGCCACCAGCCTCAGGGTAGGGGGATATGGCTACACCTTC. Translating it yields CATSLRVGGYGYTF.

This clone was seen only once. V and J are TRBV19 and TRBJ2-1; maybe TRBD1 (6 bases). Germline-derived CDR1 and CDR2 are LNHDA and SQIVND (reference sequence). There are 14 residues in the CDR3. Trimming pared 6 bases from V and 5 bases from J, leaving 14 bases between. The CDR3 DNA follows: TGTGCCAGTAGCCGACAGGCGATGCACAATGAGCAGTTCTTC. It specifies CASSRQAMHNEQFF. Full variable domain (missing parts from reference TRBV19 and TRBJ2-1): DGGITQSPKYLFRKEGQNVTLSCEQNLNHDAMYWYRQDPGQGLRLIYYSQIVNDFQKGDIAEGYSVSREKKESFPLTVTSAQKNPTAFYLCASSRQAMHNEQFFGPGTRLTVL.

The chain employs TRBV10-3 and TRBJ1-2, with 9 bases aligning to TRBD1. The CDR3 spans 13 residues. Germline CDR1 reads ENHRY; CDR2 reads SYGVKD. V lost 4 bases to trimming and J lost 4 bases; unmatched junction nucleotides: 1. CDR3 coding DNA: TGTGCCATCAGTGCGGACAGGGGCTATGGCTACACCTTC. Its translation: CAISADRGYGYTF.

This clone was counted between two and nine times. The V and J genes are TRBV10-3 and TRBJ1-1; the D gene is possibly TRBD1 (5 bases). CDR1 is ENHRY, CDR2 SYGVKD, per germline. The CDR3 is made up of 15 amino acids. Trimming removed 6 bases at V and 1 base at J, with 15 bases between. This CDR3 is CAISGGAVSNTEAFF. The DNA for the CDR3 is TGTGCCATCAGCGGAGGGGCCGTATCGAACACTGAAGCTTTCTTT.

The rearrangement links TRBV11-2 to TRBJ2-4; D is possibly TRBD2 (5 bases). The CDR3 is 17 residues long. Germline CDR1 and CDR2: SGHAT and FQNNGV. Trimming stripped 1 base from V and 0 bases from J, with 13 bases between. The CDR3 protein is CASSLVGSVIAKNIQYF. The CDR3 coding sequence is TGTGCCAGCAGCTTAGTAGGTAGCGTAATAGCCAAAAACATTCAGTACTTC.

This clone occurred many times. This sequence joins TRBV5-4 and TRBJ2-2; D uncertain. The germline CDR1 and CDR2 sequences are SGHNT and YYREEE (reference sequence). Trimming cost V 0 bases and J 3 bases, with 3 bases left between them. This CDR3 spans 13 amino acids. DNA of the CDR3: TGTGCCAGCAGCTTGGTACACACCGGGGAGCTGTTTTTT. Residues: CASSLVHTGELFF. Using reference TRBV5-4 and TRBJ2-2 for the parts outside the CDR3, the full variable domain is ETGVTQSPTHLIKTRGQQVTLRCSSQSGHNTVSWYQQALGQGPQFIFQYYREEENGRGNFPPRFSGLQFPNYSSELNVNALELDDSALYLCASSLVHTGELFFGEGSRLTVL.

The chain is built from TRBV10-3 and TRBJ2-1; D is ambiguous. The CDR3 is made up of 13 amino acids. Trimming cost V 10 bases and J 5 bases, with 15 bases left between them. Germline values: CDR1 ENHRY, CDR2 SYGVKD. The CDR3 reads CATTRPGHNEQFF. CDR3 in DNA: TGTGCCACCACCCGGCCGGGCCACAATGAGCAGTTCTTC.